This TCR beta chain appears in the sequencing data of a study of OX40 agonist ivuxolimab in advanced cancers. Samples were taken at baseline and on day 1 of cycles 4 and 7. The assay was immunoSEQ multiplex PCR, and TCRdb's table has in-frame clones only and misses some. The sample shows almost 85,000 clones, roughly 89% of them seen only once. This CDR3 has 16 residues. Germline values: CDR1 MNHEY, CDR2 SVGAGI. After removal of 4 bases from V and 0 bases from J, the junction contained 6 bases not matched to a gene. The source is an adult with an advanced solid tumor such as melanoma, head and neck, liver or kidney cancer. The chain employs TRBV6-5 and TRBJ2-1; 7 bases match TRBD1. The sequencing used CD4+ or CD8+ T cells sorted from blood, collected in a trial of the OX40 agonist ivuxolimab. The CDR3 DNA reads TGTGCCAGCAGTTCCTCCGGGACAGCCTCCTACAATGAGCAGTTCTTC. It encodes CASSSSGTASYNEQFF.